This entry lists 24 T cell receptor beta chains sequenced from one sample in a study of T cells in Graves' hyperthyroidism and ophthalmopathy. TCR beta CDR3 sequences were amplified from RNA transcripts. In the first-round RT-PCR of the TCR CDR3, the HTBI primer set was used. A single record per CDR3 protein comes from TCRdb applying MiXCR to the multiplex PCR reads. The data contain about 340,000 distinct CDR3 sequences, under 25% of them singletons. The sequencing sample was made of blood. The receptors shown here come from a woman aged 50 to 60 with Graves' hyperthyroidism.

The gene calls are TRBV5-4 and TRBJ1-4, with D hard to call. The CDR3 extends over 15 amino acids. Trimming shortened V by 6 bases and J by 0 bases, and 12 bases separated the two germline ends. From germline, CDR1 is SGHNT and CDR2 YYREEE (reference sequence). The CDR3 region has the DNA TGTGCCAGCAACAAGGGTGGTGCAACTAATGAAAAACTGTTTTTT. This encodes CASNKGGATNEKLFF.

This clonotype was detected a few times. The chain carries TRBV6-2 or TRBV6-3 and TRBJ2-1; the match to TRBD1 covers 7 bases. Germline CDR1 reads MNHEY; CDR2 reads SVGEGT. V was pared by 5 bases and J by 5 bases, with 9 bases of the junction left unmatched. The CDR3 loop spans 15 amino acids. As DNA, the CDR3 is TGTGCCAGCAGTAACCGGGACAGTTATAACAATGAGCAGTTCTTC. Amino acid sequence: CASSNRDSYNNEQFF.

This clonotype was seen a single time. The gene calls are TRBV7-2 and TRBJ2-5; TRBD1 aligns across 7 bases. The germline CDR1 and CDR2 sequences are SGHTA and FQGNSA. The ends lost 5 bases at V and 4 bases at J; junction bases unmatched: 7. The CDR3 is 14 residues long. The CDR3 loop reads CASSTAGGRETQYF. CDR3 coding DNA: TGTGCCAGCAGCACGGCAGGGGGACGAGAGACCCAGTACTTC.

The chain uses TRBV28 and TRBJ2-7, with TRBD1 identical over 8 bases. Unmatched junction bases numbered 9, after V lost 5 bases and J lost 3 bases. The germline V gene encodes CDR1 MDHEN and CDR2 SYDVKM. This CDR3 has 15 residues. In DNA form, the CDR3 reads TGTGCCAGCAGTCCTTCTTGGACAGGGCACTACGAGCAGTACTTC. Encoded protein: CASSPSWTGHYEQYF.

This CDR3 reads CALYDSGTDTQYF. CDR3 DNA sequence: TGTGCCCTATATGATAGTGGCACAGATACGCAGTATTTT. V is TRBV10-3 and J is TRBJ2-3; D is uncertain. CDR3 size: 13 residues. Per germline, CDR1 ENHRY and CDR2 SYGVKD. Trimming stripped 11 bases from V and 1 base from J, with 13 bases between.

The count of this clonotype is one. The chain carries TRBV28 and TRBJ1-6; D unresolved. Trimming took off 6 bases at V and 7 bases at J, with 16 bases between the two ends. Germline V gene lookup returns CDR1 MDHEN and CDR2 SYDVKM. The CDR3 is 15 residues long. The CDR3 region has the DNA TGTGCCAGCAGCCTTGGCCCCGCTGGGAATTCACCCCTCCACTTT. Amino acid sequence: CASSLGPAGNSPLHF.

This clonotype appeared a few times. The chain employs TRBV6-4 and TRBJ1-5, with D hard to call. Trimming removed 3 bases from V and 7 bases from J, with 4 bases in between. Germline V lookup: CDR1 MRHNA, CDR2 SNTAGT. The CDR3 covers 11 residues. CDR3 sequence reads: CASSDGQPQHF. The DNA of the CDR3 is TGTGCCAGCAGTGATGGACAGCCCCAGCATTTT.

V gene TRBV19 combines with J gene TRBJ1-5; D ambiguous. The CDR3 has 15 residues. The V gene lost 2 bases and the J gene lost 9 bases, with 17 bases spanning the gap. In germline, CDR1 is LNHDA, CDR2 SQIVND (reference sequence). CDR3 sequence reads: CASSISQNLKGPQHF. CDR3 sequence (DNA): TGTGCCAGTAGTATATCCCAGAATCTTAAGGGGCCCCAGCATTTT.

The sample holds a few counts of this clonotype. The V and J genes are TRBV3-1 and TRBJ2-3; D gene unclear. The CDR3 runs to 13 residues. V gave up 1 base and J gave up 8 bases, with 10 bases separating them. The germline CDR1 and CDR2 sequences are LGHDT and YNNKEL (reference sequence). CDR3 loop: CASSQVSQGTQYF. For the CDR3, the DNA is TGTGCCAGCAGCCAAGTAAGTCAAGGTACGCAGTATTTT.

This clonotype was counted many times. V usage is TRBV18 and J usage is TRBJ1-4, with a possible D match to TRBD1 (6 bases). This CDR3 is built from 14 residues. The germline V gene has CDR1 KGHSH and CDR2 LQKENI. V was trimmed by 1 base and J by 8 bases, leaving 11 bases between them. DNA for the CDR3: TGTGCCAGCTCACCACAACAGGGAGGCGAAAAACTGTTTTTT. It is translated as CASSPQQGGEKLFF. Complete variable domain (other parts from reference TRBV18 and TRBJ1-4): NAGVMQNPRHLVRRRGQEARLRCSPMKGHSHVYWYRQLPEEGLKFMVYLQKENIIDESGMPKERFSAEFPKEGPSILRIQQVVRGDSAAYFCASSPQQGGEKLFFGSGTQLSVL.

V and J are TRBV7-2 and TRBJ2-1; D unclear. Deletions cut 3 bases from V and 0 bases from J, with 9 bases between. This CDR3 comprises 15 residues. CDR1 and CDR2 from the germline V gene are SGHTA and FQGNSA. The DNA for the CDR3 is TGTGCCAGCAGCTTTAGCAGATACTCCTACAATGAGCAGTTCTTC. Translating gives CASSFSRYSYNEQFF.

The rearrangement uses TRBV6-2 or TRBV6-3 and TRBJ1-1; D not certain. CDR1 is MNHEY and CDR2 is SVGEGT in the germline V gene. V lost 4 bases, J lost 7 bases, and 7 bases lay in between. This CDR3 spans 11 amino acids. For the CDR3, the DNA is TGTGCCAGCAGTTCCCTATTTGAAGCTTTCTTT. Its translation: CASSSLFEAFF.

The chain combines TRBV5-4 with TRBJ1-2, with D perhaps TRBD1 (5 bases). The germline V and J ends were trimmed by 2 bases and 4 bases, with 9 bases remaining between them. CDR3 length equals 13 residues. Germline V gene data show CDR1 as SGHNT and CDR2 as YYREEE (reference sequence). Here the CDR3 reads CASSFERGYGYTF. The CDR3 bases are TGTGCCAGCAGCTTCGAAAGGGGCTATGGCTACACCTTC.

This clonotype was detected only a few times. This sequence joins TRBV9 and TRBJ2-5; D gene ambiguous. The germline V and J ends were trimmed by 0 bases and 2 bases, with 14 bases remaining between them. CDR1 SGDLS and CDR2 YYNGEE come from the germline V gene. The CDR3 sequence is 16 residues long. CDR3: CASSVGGTLIQETQYF. The CDR3 DNA follows: TGTGCCAGCAGCGTAGGAGGAACTTTAATACAAGAGACCCAGTACTTC.

This clonotype was seen at least ten times. V and J are TRBV11-3 and TRBJ2-7; D not resolved. CDR3 length: 12 amino acids. V gave up 3 bases and J gave up 2 bases, with 5 bases separating them. Germline lookup yields CDR1 SGHNT and CDR2 YENEEA. CDR3 DNA sequence: TGTGCCAGCAGCTTTCCCGCCTACGAGCAGTACTTC. This gives the protein CASSFPAYEQYF.

This clonotype came up many times. The chain combines TRBV4-1 with TRBJ2-2; D remains ambiguous. This CDR3 spans 13 amino acids. Germline V gene sequence: CDR1 MGHRA, CDR2 YSYEKL. The ends were cut back, 6 bases at V and 4 bases at J, with 9 bases in the middle. CDR3 amino acids: CASRQVRTGELFF. CDR3 DNA sequence: TGCGCCAGCAGGCAGGTTCGCACCGGGGAGCTGTTTTTT.

The chain links TRBV19 to TRBJ1-5; TRBD1 matches 7 bases. V lost 5 bases, J lost 5 bases, and 6 bases stayed unmatched. Germline CDR1 and CDR2: LNHDA and SQIVND (reference sequence). This CDR3 region has 14 residues. In DNA, the CDR3 is TGTGCCAGTAGTTCGGACAGGCCTGATCAGCCCCAGCATTTT. Its protein is CASSSDRPDQPQHF.

In this sample, this clonotype turned up many times. The chain couples TRBV7-3 to TRBJ2-5; 7 bases are shared with TRBD1. CDR1 is SGHTA and CDR2 is FQGTGA in the germline V gene. The CDR3 covers 15 residues. The V and J ends lost 5 bases and 3 bases, in that order; junction bases with no gene match: 9. Here the CDR3 reads CASSKRTGDKETQYF. The CDR3 DNA reads TGTGCCAGCAGCAAAAGGACAGGAGACAAAGAGACCCAGTACTTC.

This clonotype was counted between two and nine times. This sequence joins TRBV5-8 and TRBJ1-5; TRBD1 might be the D (6 bases). V was pared by 7 bases and J by 0 bases, with 17 bases between. The CDR3 totals 16 residues. Germline CDR1 and CDR2: SGHTS and YDEGEE. CDR3 in amino acids: CASSEGDNLSNQPQHF. As DNA, the CDR3 is TGTGCCAGCTCGGAGGGGGACAATCTTAGCAATCAGCCCCAGCATTTT.

This clonotype occurred many times. CDR3 sequence (DNA): TGTGCCAGCAGTCCAGGACAGTTCCCGAAAAACAATGAGCAGTTCTTC. It encodes CASSPGQFPKNNEQFF. V usage is TRBV28 and J usage is TRBJ2-1; D is possibly TRBD1 (6 bases). Germline V gene lookup returns CDR1 MDHEN and CDR2 SYDVKM. The CDR3 loop spans 16 amino acids. V lost 5 bases and J 5 bases, leaving 19 bases between the germline ends.

The V gene is TRBV29-1, the J gene TRBJ1-2; 7 positions agree with TRBD1. With 6 bases clipped from V and 4 bases from J, the junction kept 11 bases outside the gene matches. This CDR3 spans 14 amino acids. The germline V gene encodes CDR1 SQVTM and CDR2 ANQGSEA. CDR3 amino acids: CSVQGGGDAYGYTF. The CDR3 coding sequence is TGCAGCGTCCAAGGAGGGGGCGACGCCTATGGCTACACCTTC.

In DNA form, the CDR3 reads TGTGCCAGCAGCCTTCGGACAGGGGGAAAAACCGGGGAGCTGTTTTTT. Its translation: CASSLRTGGKTGELFF. V gene TRBV7-9 combines with J gene TRBJ2-2; the match to TRBD1 covers 10 bases. Germline-derived CDR1 and CDR2 are SEHNR and FQNEAQ (reference sequence). V gave up 5 bases and J gave up 5 bases; unmatched junction bases: 8. This CDR3 has 16 amino acids.

This clonotype was counted a few times. This CDR3 reads CASSTSSGPPGKEQFF. Here the CDR3 DNA reads TGTGCCAGTAGTACCTCCTCGGGGCCGCCTGGGAAGGAGCAGTTCTTC. The genes are TRBV19 and TRBJ2-1, with D tentatively TRBD1 or TRBD2 (5 bases each). The germline gives CDR1 LNHDA, CDR2 SQIVND (reference sequence). CDR3 size: 16 residues. V gave up 4 bases and J gave up 10 bases, with 23 bases separating them.

The sample holds a few counts of this clonotype. The CDR3 reads CASSDSRDRGIPYEQYF. CDR3 bases: TGTGCCAGCAGTGACTCCCGGGACAGGGGGATTCCCTACGAGCAGTACTTC. The V and J genes are TRBV6-4 and TRBJ2-7; 11 bases fit TRBD1. Germline V CDR1 and CDR2: MRHNA, SNTAGT. This CDR3 is 17 amino acids long. V gave up 0 bases and J gave up 2 bases; unmatched junction bases: 6.